The rows below give T cell receptor beta chains drawn from one sample of a study of T-cell memory formation after mild COVID-19. MiXCR, run by TCRdb on the 5' RACE reads, gives a single entry per CDR3 protein. This table has about 410,000 distinct CDR3 sequences, around 17% appearing once. The sequencing input was PBMCs or a T cell subset sorted from them (not recorded which). These receptors were collected from a man younger than 35 who had mild COVID-19 (a few samples of this study predate the infection). Cell type and time point are not known. The CDR3 runs from the conserved cysteine through the conserved F or W. The D gene is left open where the match is weak. The size entry is marked missing in some rows and otherwise reads once, few, many or a size class.

clone size: .
V gene: TRBV5-1
D gene: .
J gene: TRBJ1-6
CDR3 DNA: TGCGCCAGCAGCTTGGAGTTGGGCTCACCCCTCCACTTT
CDR3 protein: CASSLELGSPLHF

clone size: .
V gene: TRBV3-1
D gene: .
J gene: TRBJ2-1
CDR3 DNA: TGTGCCAGCAGCCCCGGAACGAGTGAGCAGTTCTTC
CDR3 protein: CASSPGTSEQFF

clone size: .
V gene: TRBV4-1
D gene: TRBD1
J gene: TRBJ2-7
CDR3 DNA: TGCGCCAGCAGCCATGGGACAGACGAGCAGTACTTC
CDR3 protein: CASSHGTDEQYF

clone size: few
V gene: TRBV7-6
D gene: .
J gene: TRBJ2-2
CDR3 DNA: TGTGCCAGCAGCCCGTTTGCGGAAACCGGGGAGCTGTTTTTT
CDR3 protein: CASSPFAETGELFF

clone size: few
V gene: TRBV5-1
D gene: TRBD1
J gene: TRBJ1-4
CDR3 DNA: TGCGCCAGCAGCTCCGGGACAGGAGGCGAAAAACTGTTTTTT
CDR3 protein: CASSSGTGGEKLFF

clone size: .
V gene: TRBV20-1
D gene: .
J gene: TRBJ2-3
CDR3 DNA: TGCAGTGCTAGGGCCCGGACCTCTAGCACAGATACGCAGTATTTT
CDR3 protein: CSARARTSSTDTQYF

clone size: few
V gene: TRBV20-1
D gene: .
J gene: TRBJ1-1
CDR3 DNA: TGCAGTGCTAGAGATGTTCCCCAGAACACTGAAGCTTTCTTT
CDR3 protein: CSARDVPQNTEAFF

clone size: .
V gene: TRBV28
D gene: TRBD2
J gene: TRBJ2-1
CDR3 DNA: TGTGCCAGCAATTATCCGGGGGGTGAGCAGTTCTTC
CDR3 protein: CASNYPGGEQFF

clone size: few
V gene: TRBV19
D gene: TRBD2
J gene: TRBJ2-2
CDR3 DNA: TGTGCCAGTAGTATTGCGGGGGGCCCTACCGGGGAGCTGTTTTTT
CDR3 protein: CASSIAGGPTGELFF

clone size: .
V gene: TRBV4-1
D gene: .
J gene: TRBJ2-5
CDR3 DNA: TGCGCCAGCAGCTCCCCCGGCGGGGGCGGAGGAGAGACCCAGTACTTC
CDR3 protein: CASSSPGGGGGETQYF

clone size: .
V gene: TRBV20-1
D gene: TRBD1
J gene: TRBJ1-2
CDR3 DNA: TGCAGTGCTAGACGGGACAGCGGGAACTATGGCTACACCTTC
CDR3 protein: CSARRDSGNYGYTF

clone size: many
V gene: TRBV27
D gene: TRBD1
J gene: TRBJ1-6
CDR3 DNA: TGTGCCAGCAGTCGACGATCCGGGACAGGGGATTCACCCCTCCACTTT
CDR3 protein: CASSRRSGTGDSPLHF

clone size: .
V gene: TRBV27
D gene: TRBD2
J gene: TRBJ2-1
CDR3 DNA: TGTGCCAGCAGTTTTGCCGGGGGGGCTTCCTACAATGAGCAGTTCTTC
CDR3 protein: CASSFAGGASYNEQFF

clone size: .
V gene: TRBV20-1
D gene: .
J gene: TRBJ1-1
CDR3 DNA: TGCAGTGCTAGCAGGGTGAACACTGAAGCTTTCTTT
CDR3 protein: CSASRVNTEAFF

clone size: few
V gene: TRBV11-2
D gene: .
J gene: TRBJ1-1
CDR3 DNA: TGTGCCAGCAGCTTAGTAGGGGCCACTGAAGCTTTCTTT
CDR3 protein: CASSLVGATEAFF

clone size: .
V gene: TRBV23-1
D gene: .
J gene: TRBJ1-6
CDR3 DNA: TGCGCCAGCAGTCAAGGGAAGACTTCGAGCTCCTATAATTCACCCCTCCACTTT
CDR3 protein: CASSQGKTSSSYNSPLHF

clone size: few
V gene: TRBV11-3
D gene: .
J gene: TRBJ2-1
CDR3 DNA: TGTGCCAGCAGCACAAATCAGGGGGGGCAGTTCTTC
CDR3 protein: CASSTNQGGQFF

clone size: .
V gene: TRBV6-2/TRBV6-3
D gene: TRBD2
J gene: TRBJ2-2
CDR3 DNA: TGTGCCTGCGGGACTAGCGCAATCACCGGGGAGCTGTTTTTT
CDR3 protein: CACGTSAITGELFF